This T cell receptor (beta chain) is drawn from a study of beta chain features in type 1 diabetes. Whole-study results and caveats: Across all four CD4+ subsets, people with type 1 diabetes showed modestly shorter TCRB CDR3s. Any HLA effect on TCRB rearrangement was left unresolved by small sub-analyses.

With regard to this clone: What it recognizes is unknown.

The CDR3 length is 14 residues. Germline V gene lookup returns CDR1 SGHNT and CDR2 YYREEE (reference sequence). V shed 1 base and J shed 5 bases, with 11 bases lying between them. All of the isolated RNA was reverse transcribed, so expressed TCRB transcripts were sequenced. Assay used: immunoSEQ multiplex PCR; TCRdb lists only in-frame clones, some missing. Altogether 300,000 to 450,000 clones are present, around 13% being singletons, with the ten largest covering 0.01%. The chain has TRBV5-4 and TRBJ2-3; D is possibly TRBD2 (5 bases). The specimen sequenced was naive CD4+ T cells from blood. The clonotype was recovered from a woman aged 18 to 35 with type 1 diabetes. The CDR3 is CASSLKVGVDTQYF. The DNA of the CDR3 is TGTGCCAGCAGCTTGAAAGTGGGAGTAGATACGCAGTATTTT.